This T cell receptor beta chain originates from a study of blood T cell dynamics during melanoma immunotherapy. CDR3 length: 14 amino acids. Losses at the gene ends were 5 bases for V and 7 bases for J; bases not matched to a gene: 8. Germline assignment: CDR1 MDHEN and CDR2 SYDVKM. DNA loading was fixed at approximately 350 ng for all bulk PBMC samples. Measured with immunoSEQ multiplex PCR; TCRdb has only the in-frame clones, and not every one. The profile shows 20,000 to 30,000 clones, about 83% of them singletons. Overall study findings and caveats: It remained unknown if the driving T cell clones were melanoma-specific.

Worth noting for this clone: Antigen unknown.

Time point described: pre-treatment baseline. Patients had no prior systemic cancer treatment, immunosuppressants or other active cancers. The chain links TRBV28 to TRBJ1-5, with TRBD1 matching 7 bases. This sample comprised blood, obtained from a patient treated with checkpoint blockade. The sequence was obtained from a human donor with melanoma. CDR3 DNA sequence: TGTGCCAGCAGTCCATCAGGGGGTGGCCAGCCCCAGCATTTT. As protein: CASSPSGGGQPQHF.